Presented here are 27 T cell receptor beta chains from one specimen sequenced in a study of vaccination effects on CD4 cells after COVID-19. These receptors have no identified antigens. ViraFEST assay sequencing came after antigen-specific CD4+ T cells were expanded with viral peptide pools. Culturing for approximately 10 days preceded CD4+ T cell isolation. Participants received two doses of either the BNT162b2 or mRNA-1273 vaccine. TCRdb keeps only in-frame clones here, not all; method: immunoSEQ multiplex PCR. The sample yields about 25,000 clones, around 70% seen once. Sequencing used CD4+ T cells from PBMCs cultured with SARS-CoV-2 spike peptides, obtained after COVID-19 vaccination. The receptors here all came from a human donor who received a COVID-19 vaccine.

V and J are TRBV6-2 or TRBV6-3 and TRBJ1-2, with TRBD1 matching 7 bases. Germline loops: CDR1 MNHEY, CDR2 SVGEGT. Germline trimming cut 0 bases from V and 7 bases from J; bases unmatched to any gene: 8. This CDR3 comprises 15 residues. The DNA of the CDR3 is TGTGCCAGCAGTTACTCGAGGAACAGGGGAAGTGGCTACACCTTC. Its translation is CASSYSRNRGSGYTF.

V and J are TRBV6-5 and TRBJ2-2, with 7 positions matching TRBD2. Germline V gives CDR1 MNHEY, CDR2 SVGAGI. This CDR3 is built from 16 residues. V gave up 2 bases and J gave up 5 bases; unmatched junction bases: 8. The CDR3, as DNA: TGTGCCAGCAGTTACACCCGACCCGGGGGGACCGGGGAGCTGTTTTTT. Translated: CASSYTRPGGTGELFF.

The chain employs TRBV15 and TRBJ2-1, with 9 bases fitting TRBD1. This CDR3 region has 15 residues. The germline V gene has CDR1 LNHNV and CDR2 YYDKDF (reference sequence). V was pared by 3 bases and J by 9 bases, with 9 bases of the junction left unmatched. This chain's CDR3 is CATSSGTGNRGEQFF. The CDR3, as DNA: TGTGCCACCAGCAGCGGGACAGGGAATCGCGGTGAGCAGTTCTTC.

The chain is built from TRBV10-3 and TRBJ2-6, with D possibly matching TRBD1 (5 bases). The CDR3 consists of 14 residues. V lost 8 bases and J lost 2, with 10 bases in between. Looked up from germline, CDR1 is ENHRY and CDR2 is SYGVKD. CDR3 residues: CAIVDKAGANVLTF. The CDR3 coding sequence is TGTGCCATCGTGGACAAAGCTGGGGCCAACGTCCTGACTTTC.

Only a few counts were recorded for this clone. V and J are TRBV5-4 and TRBJ2-7; 10 bases agree with TRBD2. CDR3 length: 15 residues. After removal of 5 bases from V and 4 bases from J, the junction contained 9 bases not matched to a gene. The germline V gene has CDR1 SGHNT and CDR2 YYREEE (reference sequence). CDR3 loop: CASSWSAGGLYEQYF. The CDR3 DNA is TGTGCCAGCAGTTGGTCAGCGGGGGGGTTATACGAGCAGTACTTC.

J is TRBJ2-1 and V is TRBV29-1; D possibly uses TRBD1 or TRBD2 (6 bases each). This CDR3 spans 14 amino acids. Trimming left V 1 base short and J 8 bases short, with 15 bases between. Germline V gene sequence: CDR1 SQVTM, CDR2 ANQGSEA. Here the CDR3 DNA reads TGCAGCGTTGAAGTCCTCAGGGGAGGATATGAGCAGTTCTTC. Its protein product is CSVEVLRGGYEQFF.

V gene TRBV5-1 combines with J gene TRBJ2-2; D may be TRBD1 (6 bases). The V gene's germline CDR1 is SGHRS and CDR2 YFSETQ. Trimming pared 7 bases from V and 5 bases from J, leaving 18 bases between. The CDR3 totals 15 residues. The CDR3 DNA sequence: TGCGCCAGCGGCCGGGACACCCTTCGAACCGGGGAGCTGTTTTTT. Amino acid sequence: CASGRDTLRTGELFF.

This clone was seen only a few times. V usage is TRBV5-1 and J usage is TRBJ2-1; D is possibly TRBD1 (6 bases). V lost 2 bases, J lost 6 bases, and 12 bases lay in between. The CDR3 extends over 14 amino acids. The V gene's germline CDR1 is SGHRS and CDR2 YFSETQ. CDR3 coding DNA: TGCGCCAGCAGCTTATCAGGGGTTGGCAATGAGCAGTTCTTC. Protein: CASSLSGVGNEQFF.

The gene calls are TRBV5-5 and TRBJ1-2; 10 bases map to TRBD1. The CDR3 spans 16 residues. Germline values: CDR1 SGHKS, CDR2 YYEKEE (reference sequence). J gave up 3 bases and V 4 bases, and 9 bases lay outside the gene matches. The CDR3 here is CASSPRRDRGDYGYTF. CDR3 in DNA: TGTGCCAGCAGCCCTAGGAGGGACAGGGGAGACTATGGCTACACCTTC.

The V gene is TRBV6-5, the J gene TRBJ2-5, with TRBD1 matching over 9 bases. Germline CDR1 reads MNHEY; CDR2 reads SVGAGI. The ends lost 6 bases at V and 5 bases at J; junction bases unmatched: 7. This CDR3 has 14 residues. For the CDR3, the DNA is TGTGCCAGCAGGAAAACAGGGGGCTGGGAGACCCAGTACTTC. Its protein is CASRKTGGWETQYF.

This clone was seen a handful of times. The chain recombines TRBV30 with TRBJ2-7; TRBD1 matches 7 bases. Trimming at V came to 3 bases and at J to 4 bases, leaving 3 bases not matched to a gene. Looked up from germline, CDR1 is GTSNPN and CDR2 is SVGIG (reference sequence). This CDR3 is built from 12 residues. CDR3 sequence reads: CAWSPTGYEQYF. The CDR3 bases are TGTGCCTGGAGCCCGACAGGGTACGAGCAGTACTTC.

The chain links TRBV5-8 to TRBJ1-2; 9 nucleotides agree with TRBD1. CDR1 is SGHTS and CDR2 is YDEGEE in the germline V gene. This CDR3 is 17 amino acids long. V lost 4 bases and J lost 3; bases outside the gene matches: 13. The CDR3 sequence is CASSTDRGSRGDYGYTF. DNA for the CDR3: TGTGCCAGCAGCACGGACAGGGGATCTCGAGGGGACTATGGCTACACCTTC.

The chain has TRBV5-5 and TRBJ1-1; D not resolved. Germline CDR1 and CDR2: SGHKS and YYEKEE (reference sequence). V was clipped by 1 base and J by 0 bases, with 7 bases between them. The CDR3 extends over 14 amino acids. The CDR3: CASSLLGMNTEAFF. DNA of the CDR3: TGTGCCAGCAGCTTGTTAGGGATGAACACTGAAGCTTTCTTT.

The genes are TRBV27 and TRBJ1-2, with 11 bases identical to TRBD1. In germline, CDR1 is MNHEY, CDR2 SMNVEV (reference sequence). With 4 bases clipped from V and 4 bases from J, the junction kept 5 bases outside the gene matches. The CDR3 runs 15 residues. CDR3 in amino acids: CASSYQGTGGYGYTF. The CDR3 DNA is TGTGCCAGCAGTTACCAAGGGACAGGGGGCTATGGCTACACCTTC.

The chain is built from TRBV19 and TRBJ2-3; 8 bases align to TRBD1. Germline CDR1 LNHDA, CDR2 SQIVND (reference sequence). This CDR3 is 15 amino acids long. V lost 7 bases to trimming and J lost 0 bases; unmatched junction nucleotides: 6. Here the CDR3 reads CASTDRGSSTDTQYF. The CDR3 DNA reads TGTGCCAGTACCGACAGGGGTAGTAGCACAGATACGCAGTATTTT.

This clone has more than one count but fewer than ten. The genes are TRBV4-1 and TRBJ1-2; 7 nucleotides agree with TRBD1. Germline V gene sequence: CDR1 MGHRA, CDR2 YSYEKL. The trim removed 1 base at V and 2 bases at J, leaving 4 bases unmatched. The CDR3 sequence is 15 residues long. CDR3 sequence (DNA): TGCGCCAGCAGCCAAGCCGTACAGGGGAACTATGGCTACACCTTC. It encodes CASSQAVQGNYGYTF.

CDR3 DNA sequence: TGCAGCGTTGCCTCATATTGGGGGACCCAGTACTTC. Protein: CSVASYWGTQYF. The V call is TRBV29-1, the J call TRBJ2-5; D remains unclear. V was cut by 4 bases and J by 7 bases, with 13 bases left in between. CDR1 is SQVTM, CDR2 ANQGSEA, per germline. This CDR3 is 12 amino acids long.

The V call is TRBV7-9, the J call TRBJ2-5; no clear D. The CDR3 totals 13 residues. Germline CDR1 SEHNR, CDR2 FQNEAQ (reference sequence). Trimming left V 3 bases short and J 7 bases short, with 12 bases between. For the CDR3, the DNA is TGTGCCAGCAGCTTGGCGGCCAGTGTGACCCAGTACTTC. Its protein product is CASSLAASVTQYF.

V and J are TRBV19 and TRBJ2-6; 7 positions match TRBD2. The germline CDR1 and CDR2 sequences are LNHDA and SQIVND (reference sequence). Trimming cost V 6 bases and J 2 bases; bases outside gene matches: 7. This CDR3 is built from 16 residues. CDR3 amino acids: CASRLGGSTGANVLTF. The CDR3 bases are TGTGCCAGTAGATTGGGGGGGAGTACTGGGGCCAACGTCCTGACTTTC.

The chain combines TRBV15 with TRBJ1-5; maybe TRBD1 (5 bases). The CDR3 extends over 16 amino acids. Germline-derived CDR1 and CDR2 are LNHNV and YYDKDF (reference sequence). The ends were cut back, 0 bases at V and 1 base at J, with 10 bases in the middle. As DNA, the CDR3 is TGTGCCACCAGCAGAGATATAGGGGAGAGCAATCAGCCCCAGCATTTT. Its protein is CATSRDIGESNQPQHF.

Only a few counts were recorded for this clone. The chain carries TRBV5-4 and TRBJ1-2; D perhaps matches TRBD1 (6 bases). This CDR3 has 14 amino acids. Trimming cost V 3 bases and J 4 bases, with 13 bases left between them. CDR1 and CDR2 from the germline V gene are SGHNT and YYREEE (reference sequence). CDR3 in DNA: TGTGCCAGCAGCTCGGGGGACACAACCTATGGCTACACCTTC. Translation: CASSSGDTTYGYTF.

The chain couples TRBV7-2 to TRBJ1-4; no definite D call. Trimming cost V 2 bases and J 0 bases, with 10 bases left between them. The CDR3 totals 16 residues. The germline V gene has CDR1 SGHTA and CDR2 FQGNSA. CDR3 amino acids: CASSLNGIATNEKLFF. The CDR3, as DNA: TGTGCCAGCAGCTTAAACGGGATCGCAACTAATGAAAAACTGTTTTTT.

This clone was seen just once. The rearrangement links TRBV5-1 to TRBJ2-7; the D gene is possibly TRBD2 (5 bases). Germline V gene sequence: CDR1 SGHRS, CDR2 YFSETQ. The CDR3 is 18 residues long. V dropped 0 bases and J dropped 0 bases, with 19 bases sitting between them. Here the CDR3 reads CASSLARQVLRDSYEQYF. The CDR3, as DNA: TGCGCCAGCAGCTTGGCCCGCCAGGTACTTCGGGACTCCTACGAGCAGTACTTC.

Here the CDR3 DNA reads TGTGCCAGCAGGGGCAAGTGGGCCAGAGAGACCCAGTACTTC. Its translation: CASRGKWARETQYF. The chain joins TRBV21-1 to TRBJ2-5; TRBD1, the table's D call, was not compared with the DNA. TRBV21-1 is a pseudogene segment. The CDR3 is 14 amino acids.

This clone was seen more than once but under ten times. The chain links TRBV4-1 to TRBJ1-1, with TRBD1 as a possible D gene (5 bases). The CDR3 is made up of 15 amino acids. The V gene lost 1 base and the J gene lost 3 bases, with 12 bases spanning the gap. The germline gives CDR1 MGHRA, CDR2 YSYEKL. Written as DNA, the CDR3 is TGCGCCAGCAGCCAAGGTACGTGGGGGGACACTGAAGCTTTCTTT. Translated: CASSQGTWGDTEAFF.

A few counts support this clone. V and J are TRBV7-2 and TRBJ1-5; unclear D gene. The CDR3 covers 14 residues. Germline CDR1 SGHTA, CDR2 FQGNSA. Trimming took off 1 base at V and 9 bases at J, with 13 bases between the two ends. CDR3 sequence (DNA): TGTGCCAGCAGCTTAGGTTTTGTCGGAGGGCCCCAGCATTTT. Translating gives CASSLGFVGGPQHF. The variable domain in full, completed from reference TRBV7-2 and TRBJ1-5, reads GAGVSQSPSNKVTEKGKDVELRCDPISGHTALYWYRQSLGQGLEFLIYFQGNSAPDKSGLPSDRFSAERTGGSVSTLTIQRTQQEDSAVYLCASSLGFVGGPQHFGDGTRLSIL.

The chain combines TRBV2 with TRBJ2-2, with 8 bases that match TRBD2. The germline gives CDR1 SNHLY, CDR2 FYNNEI. The CDR3 runs 15 residues. After removal of 8 bases from V and 4 bases from J, the junction contained 9 bases not matched to a gene. Here the CDR3 reads CASGGLAESTGELFF. The CDR3 bases are TGTGCCAGCGGAGGACTAGCAGAAAGCACCGGGGAGCTGTTTTTT. Full variable domain (remainder filled in from reference TRBV2 and TRBJ2-2): EPEVTQTPSHQVTQMGQEVILRCVPISNHLYFYWYRQILGQKVEFLVSFYNNEISEKSEIFDDQFSVERPDGSNFTLKIRSTKLEDSAMYFCASGGLAESTGELFFGEGSRLTVL.